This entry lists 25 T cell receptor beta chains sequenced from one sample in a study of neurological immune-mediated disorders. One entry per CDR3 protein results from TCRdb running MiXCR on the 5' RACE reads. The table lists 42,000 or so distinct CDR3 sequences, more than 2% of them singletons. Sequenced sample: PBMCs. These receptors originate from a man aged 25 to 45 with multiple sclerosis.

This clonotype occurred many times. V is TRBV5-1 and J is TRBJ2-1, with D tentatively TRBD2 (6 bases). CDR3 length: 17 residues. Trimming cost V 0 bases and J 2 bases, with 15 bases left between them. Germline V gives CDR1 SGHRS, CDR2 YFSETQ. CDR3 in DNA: TGCGCCAGCAGCTTGGCGGGGGTCGGTACTCCCTACAATGAGCAGTTCTTC. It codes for CASSLAGVGTPYNEQFF.

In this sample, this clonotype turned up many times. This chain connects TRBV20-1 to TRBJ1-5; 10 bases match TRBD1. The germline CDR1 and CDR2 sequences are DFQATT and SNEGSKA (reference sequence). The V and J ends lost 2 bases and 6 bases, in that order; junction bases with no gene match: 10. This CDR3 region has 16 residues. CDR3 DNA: TGCAGTGCTAGACTTCCCGGGACAGGGGAGTCTCAGCCCCAGCATTTT. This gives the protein CSARLPGTGESQPQHF.

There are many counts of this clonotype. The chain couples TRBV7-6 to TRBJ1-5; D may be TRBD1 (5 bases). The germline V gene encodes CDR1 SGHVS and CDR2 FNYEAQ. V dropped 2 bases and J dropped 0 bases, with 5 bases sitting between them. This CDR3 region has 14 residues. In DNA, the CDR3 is TGTGCCAGCAGCTTAAGGGGTAGCAATCAGCCCCAGCATTTT. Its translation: CASSLRGSNQPQHF.

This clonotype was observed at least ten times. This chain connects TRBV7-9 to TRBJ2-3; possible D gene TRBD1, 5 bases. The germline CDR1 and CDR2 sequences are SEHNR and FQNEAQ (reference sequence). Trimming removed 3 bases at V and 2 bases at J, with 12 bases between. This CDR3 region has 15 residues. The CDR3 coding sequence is TGTGCCAGCAGCTTCCGACGACAGCTCACAGATACGCAGTATTTT. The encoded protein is CASSFRRQLTDTQYF.

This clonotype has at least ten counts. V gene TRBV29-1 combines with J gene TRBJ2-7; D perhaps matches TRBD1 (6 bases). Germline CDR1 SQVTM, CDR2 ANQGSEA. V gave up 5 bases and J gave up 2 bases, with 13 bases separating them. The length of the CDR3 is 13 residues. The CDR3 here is CSVPGHRPYEQYF. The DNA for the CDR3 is TGCAGCGTTCCGGGACACCGGCCCTACGAGCAGTACTTC.

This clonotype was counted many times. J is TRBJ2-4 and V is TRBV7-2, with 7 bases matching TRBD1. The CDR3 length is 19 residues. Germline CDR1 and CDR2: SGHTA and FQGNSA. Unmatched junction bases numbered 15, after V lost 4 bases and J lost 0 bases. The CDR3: CASSSAGTEVHLAKNIQYF. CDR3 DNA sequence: TGTGCCAGCAGCTCAGCCGGGACAGAAGTCCACCTAGCCAAAAACATTCAGTACTTC.

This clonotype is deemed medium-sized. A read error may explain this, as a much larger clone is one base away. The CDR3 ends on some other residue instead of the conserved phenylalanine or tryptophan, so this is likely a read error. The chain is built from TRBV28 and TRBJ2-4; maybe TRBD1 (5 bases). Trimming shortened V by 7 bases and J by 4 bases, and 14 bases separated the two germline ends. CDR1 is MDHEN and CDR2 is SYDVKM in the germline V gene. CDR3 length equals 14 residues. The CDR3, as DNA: TGTGCCAGCACAGGGCCCGGCGGAAAAAACATTCAGTACTGC. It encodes CASTGPGGKNIQYC.

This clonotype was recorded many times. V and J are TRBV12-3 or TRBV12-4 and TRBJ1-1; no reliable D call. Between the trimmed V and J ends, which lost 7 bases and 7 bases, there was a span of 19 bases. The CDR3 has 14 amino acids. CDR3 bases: TGTGCCAGCACCTTACCACTTAGAGCGGGTGAAGCTTTCTTT. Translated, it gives CASTLPLRAGEAFF.

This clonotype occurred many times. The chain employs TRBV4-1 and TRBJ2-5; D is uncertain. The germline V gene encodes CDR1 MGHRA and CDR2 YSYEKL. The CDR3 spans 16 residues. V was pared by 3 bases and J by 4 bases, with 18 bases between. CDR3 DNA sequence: TGCGCCAGCAGCCAGGTCAATATGGGGTTCAGAGAGACCCAGTACTTC. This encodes CASSQVNMGFRETQYF.

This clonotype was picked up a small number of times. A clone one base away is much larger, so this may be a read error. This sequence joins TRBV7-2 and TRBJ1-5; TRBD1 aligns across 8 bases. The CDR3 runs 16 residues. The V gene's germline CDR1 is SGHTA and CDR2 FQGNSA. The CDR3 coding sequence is TGTGCCAGCAGCCCGAGGACAGGGTTTCCGATTTTTGCCCAGAATTTT. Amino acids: CASSPRTGFPIFAQNF.

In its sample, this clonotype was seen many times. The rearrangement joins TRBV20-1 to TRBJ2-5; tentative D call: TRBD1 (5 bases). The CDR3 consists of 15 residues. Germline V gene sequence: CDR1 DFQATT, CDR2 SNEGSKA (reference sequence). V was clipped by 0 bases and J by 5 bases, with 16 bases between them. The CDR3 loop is CSARDPGQATETQYF. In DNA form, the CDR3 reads TGCAGTGCTAGAGATCCAGGGCAAGCGACGGAGACCCAGTACTTC.

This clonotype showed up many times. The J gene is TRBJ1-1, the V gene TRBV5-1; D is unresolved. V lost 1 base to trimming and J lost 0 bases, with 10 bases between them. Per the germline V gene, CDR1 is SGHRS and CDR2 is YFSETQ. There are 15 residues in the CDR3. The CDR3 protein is CASSLMNRMNTEAFF. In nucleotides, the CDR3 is TGCGCCAGCAGCTTGATGAACAGAATGAACACTGAAGCTTTCTTT.

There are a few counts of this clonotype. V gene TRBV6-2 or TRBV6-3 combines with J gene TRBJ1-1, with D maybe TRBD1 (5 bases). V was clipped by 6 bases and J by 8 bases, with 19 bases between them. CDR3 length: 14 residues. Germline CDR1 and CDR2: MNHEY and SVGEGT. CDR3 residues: CASRPRGSAAEAFF. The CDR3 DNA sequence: TGTGCCAGCAGGCCCCGGGGGAGCGCCGCCGAAGCTTTCTTT.

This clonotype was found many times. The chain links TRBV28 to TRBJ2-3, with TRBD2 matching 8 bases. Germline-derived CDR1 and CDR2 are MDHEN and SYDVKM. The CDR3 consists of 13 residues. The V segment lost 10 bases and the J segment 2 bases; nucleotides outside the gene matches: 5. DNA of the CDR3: TGTGCCACACGCGGGAGGTCCACAGATACGCAGTATTTT. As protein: CATRGRSTDTQYF.

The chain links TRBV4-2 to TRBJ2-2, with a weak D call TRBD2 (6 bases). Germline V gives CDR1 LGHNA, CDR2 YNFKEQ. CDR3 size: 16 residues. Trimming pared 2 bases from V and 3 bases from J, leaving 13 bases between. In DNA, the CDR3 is TGTGCCAGCAGCCAACGGCACCGGGACTACACCGGGGAGCTGTTTTTT. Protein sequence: CASSQRHRDYTGELFF.

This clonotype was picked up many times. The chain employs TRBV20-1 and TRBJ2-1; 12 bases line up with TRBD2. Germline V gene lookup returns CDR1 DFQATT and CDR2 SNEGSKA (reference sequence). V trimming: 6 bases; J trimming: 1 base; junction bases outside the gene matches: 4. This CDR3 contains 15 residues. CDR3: CSAPLAGGSYNEQFF. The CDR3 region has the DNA TGCAGTGCCCCACTAGCGGGGGGTTCCTACAATGAGCAGTTCTTC.

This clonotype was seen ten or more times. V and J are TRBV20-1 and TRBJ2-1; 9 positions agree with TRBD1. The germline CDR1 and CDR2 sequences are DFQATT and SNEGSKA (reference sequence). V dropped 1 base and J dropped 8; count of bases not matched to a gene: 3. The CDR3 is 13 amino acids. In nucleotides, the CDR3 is TGCAGTGCTAGAGGGGACAGGGACCATGAGCAGTTCTTC. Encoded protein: CSARGDRDHEQFF.

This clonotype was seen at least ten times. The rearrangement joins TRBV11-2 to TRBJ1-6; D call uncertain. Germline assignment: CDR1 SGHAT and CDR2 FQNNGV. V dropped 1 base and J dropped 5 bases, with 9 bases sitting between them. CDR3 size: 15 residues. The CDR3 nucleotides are TGTGCCAGCAGCTTAGCGGGCGTCAATAATTCACCCCTCCACTTT. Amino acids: CASSLAGVNNSPLHF.

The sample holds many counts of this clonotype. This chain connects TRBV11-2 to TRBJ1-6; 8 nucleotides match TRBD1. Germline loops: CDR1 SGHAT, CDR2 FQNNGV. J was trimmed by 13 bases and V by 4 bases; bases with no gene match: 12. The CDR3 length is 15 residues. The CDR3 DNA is TGTGCCAGCAGCTCACTCAGGGGGCGAGGATCGCCCCTCCACTTT. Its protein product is CASSSLRGRGSPLHF.

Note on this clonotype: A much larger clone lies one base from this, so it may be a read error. The CDR3 loop reads CSARDIKGGTEAFF. The CDR3 DNA follows: TGCAGTGCTAGAGATATAAAGGGAGGTACTGAAGCTTTCTTT. V usage is TRBV20-1 and J usage is TRBJ1-1; D call uncertain. The CDR3 covers 14 residues. Trimming cost V 0 bases and J 5 bases, with 13 bases left between them. Germline V gene data show CDR1 as DFQATT and CDR2 as SNEGSKA (reference sequence).

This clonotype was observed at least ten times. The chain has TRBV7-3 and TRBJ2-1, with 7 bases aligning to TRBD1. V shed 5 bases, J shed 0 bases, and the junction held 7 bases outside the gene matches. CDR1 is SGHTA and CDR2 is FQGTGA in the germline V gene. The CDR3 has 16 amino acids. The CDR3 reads CASSPGQRSSYNEQFF. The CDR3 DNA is TGTGCCAGCAGCCCGGGACAGAGAAGCTCCTACAATGAGCAGTTCTTC.

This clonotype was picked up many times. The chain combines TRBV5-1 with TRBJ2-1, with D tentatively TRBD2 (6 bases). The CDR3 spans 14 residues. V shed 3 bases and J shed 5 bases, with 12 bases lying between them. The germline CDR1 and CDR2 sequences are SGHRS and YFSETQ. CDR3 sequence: CASSSGGVNNEQFF. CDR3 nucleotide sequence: TGCGCCAGCAGCTCCGGGGGTGTCAACAATGAGCAGTTCTTC.

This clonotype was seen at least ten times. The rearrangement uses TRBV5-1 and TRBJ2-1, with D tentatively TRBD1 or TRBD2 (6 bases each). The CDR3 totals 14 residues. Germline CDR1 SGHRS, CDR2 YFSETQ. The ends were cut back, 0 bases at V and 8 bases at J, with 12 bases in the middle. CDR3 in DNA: TGCGCCAGCAGCTTGGTATTGGGGGGCGATGAGCAGTTCTTC. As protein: CASSLVLGGDEQFF.

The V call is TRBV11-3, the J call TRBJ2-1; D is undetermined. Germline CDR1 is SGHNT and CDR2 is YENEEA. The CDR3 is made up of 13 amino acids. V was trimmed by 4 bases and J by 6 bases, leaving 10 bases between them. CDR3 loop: CASSSKPLNEQFF. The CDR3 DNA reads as TGTGCCAGCAGCTCAAAACCACTCAATGAGCAGTTCTTC.

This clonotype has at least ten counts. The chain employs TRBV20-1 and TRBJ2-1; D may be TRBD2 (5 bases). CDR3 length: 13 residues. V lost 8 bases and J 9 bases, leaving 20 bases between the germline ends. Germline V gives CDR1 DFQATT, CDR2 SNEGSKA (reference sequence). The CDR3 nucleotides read TGCAGTCGTAAGCTGGGAGAACGTGGTGAGCAGTTCTTC. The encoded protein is CSRKLGERGEQFF.